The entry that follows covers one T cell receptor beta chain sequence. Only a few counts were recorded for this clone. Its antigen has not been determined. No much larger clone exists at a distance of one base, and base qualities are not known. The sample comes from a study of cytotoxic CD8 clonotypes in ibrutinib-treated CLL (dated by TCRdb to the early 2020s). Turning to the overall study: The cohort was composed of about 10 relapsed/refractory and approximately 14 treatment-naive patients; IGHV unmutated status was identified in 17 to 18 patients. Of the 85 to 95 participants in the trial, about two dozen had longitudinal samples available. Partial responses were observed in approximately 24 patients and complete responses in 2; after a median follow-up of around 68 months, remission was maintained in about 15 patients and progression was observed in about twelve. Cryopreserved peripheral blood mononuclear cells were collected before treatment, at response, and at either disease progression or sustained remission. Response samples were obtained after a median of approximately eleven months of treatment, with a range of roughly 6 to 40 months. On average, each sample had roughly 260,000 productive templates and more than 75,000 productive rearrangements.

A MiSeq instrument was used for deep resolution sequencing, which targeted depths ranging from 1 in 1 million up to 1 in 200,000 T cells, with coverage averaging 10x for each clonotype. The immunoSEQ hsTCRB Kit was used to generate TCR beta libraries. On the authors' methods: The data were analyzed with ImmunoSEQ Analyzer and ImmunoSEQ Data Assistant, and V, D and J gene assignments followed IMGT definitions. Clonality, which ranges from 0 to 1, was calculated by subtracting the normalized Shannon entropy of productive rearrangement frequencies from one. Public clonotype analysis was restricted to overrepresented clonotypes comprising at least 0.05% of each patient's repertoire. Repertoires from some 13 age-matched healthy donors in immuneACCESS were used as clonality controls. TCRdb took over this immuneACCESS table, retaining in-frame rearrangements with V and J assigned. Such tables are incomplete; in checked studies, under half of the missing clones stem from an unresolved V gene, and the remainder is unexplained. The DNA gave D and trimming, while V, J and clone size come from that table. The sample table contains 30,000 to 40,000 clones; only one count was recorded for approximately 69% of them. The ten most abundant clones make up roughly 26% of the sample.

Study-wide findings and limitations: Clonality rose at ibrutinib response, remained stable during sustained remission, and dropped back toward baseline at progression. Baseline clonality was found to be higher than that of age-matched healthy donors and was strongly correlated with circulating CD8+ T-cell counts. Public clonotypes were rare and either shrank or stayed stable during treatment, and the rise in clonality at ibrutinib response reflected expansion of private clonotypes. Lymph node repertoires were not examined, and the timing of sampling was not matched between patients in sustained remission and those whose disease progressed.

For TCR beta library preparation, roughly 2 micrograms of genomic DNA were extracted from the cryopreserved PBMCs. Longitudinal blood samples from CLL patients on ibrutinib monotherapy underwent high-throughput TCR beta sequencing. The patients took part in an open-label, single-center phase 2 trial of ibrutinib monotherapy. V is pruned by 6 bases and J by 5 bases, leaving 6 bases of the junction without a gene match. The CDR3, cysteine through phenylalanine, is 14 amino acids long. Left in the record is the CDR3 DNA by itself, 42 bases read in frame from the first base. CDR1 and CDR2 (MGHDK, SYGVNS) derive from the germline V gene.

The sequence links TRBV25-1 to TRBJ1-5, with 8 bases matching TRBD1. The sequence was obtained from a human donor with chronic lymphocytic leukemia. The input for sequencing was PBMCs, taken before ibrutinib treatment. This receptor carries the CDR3 CASRETGVDQPQHF. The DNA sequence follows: TGTGCCAGCAGGGAGACAGGGGTCGATCAGCCCCAGCATTTT.